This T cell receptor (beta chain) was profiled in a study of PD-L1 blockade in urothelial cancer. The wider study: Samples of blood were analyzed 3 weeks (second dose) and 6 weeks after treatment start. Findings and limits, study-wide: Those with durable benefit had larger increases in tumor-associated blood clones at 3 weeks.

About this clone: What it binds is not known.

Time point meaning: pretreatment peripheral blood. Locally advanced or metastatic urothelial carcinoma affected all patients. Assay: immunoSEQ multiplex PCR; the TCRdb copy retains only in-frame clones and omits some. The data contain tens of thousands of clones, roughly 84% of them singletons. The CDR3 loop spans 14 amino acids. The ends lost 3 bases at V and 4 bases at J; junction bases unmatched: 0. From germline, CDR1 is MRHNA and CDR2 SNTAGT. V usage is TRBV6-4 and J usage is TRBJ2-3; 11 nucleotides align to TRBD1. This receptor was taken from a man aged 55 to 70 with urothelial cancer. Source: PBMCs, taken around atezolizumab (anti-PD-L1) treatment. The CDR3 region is CASSEGQGADTQYF. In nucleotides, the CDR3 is TGTGCCAGCAGTGAGGGACAGGGGGCAGATACGCAGTATTTT.